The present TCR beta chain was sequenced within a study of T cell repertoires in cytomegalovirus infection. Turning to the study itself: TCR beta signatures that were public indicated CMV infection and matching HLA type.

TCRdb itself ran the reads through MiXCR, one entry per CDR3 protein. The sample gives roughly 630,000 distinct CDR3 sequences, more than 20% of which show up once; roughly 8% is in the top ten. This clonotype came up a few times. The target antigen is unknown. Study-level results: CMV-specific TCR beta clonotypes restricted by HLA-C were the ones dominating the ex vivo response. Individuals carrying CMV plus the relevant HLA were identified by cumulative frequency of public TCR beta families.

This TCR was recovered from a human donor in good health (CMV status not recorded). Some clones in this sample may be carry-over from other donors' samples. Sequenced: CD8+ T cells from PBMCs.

For the CDR3, the DNA is TGTGCCAGCAGCATCACAGGGGATAATTCACCCCTCCACTTT. Translation: CASSITGDNSPLHF. The rearrangement links TRBV28 to TRBJ1-6, with 7 bases identical to TRBD1. The CDR3 covers 14 residues. Germline-derived CDR1 and CDR2 are MDHEN and SYDVKM. Losses at the gene ends were 6 bases for V and 5 bases for J; bases not matched to a gene: 4.